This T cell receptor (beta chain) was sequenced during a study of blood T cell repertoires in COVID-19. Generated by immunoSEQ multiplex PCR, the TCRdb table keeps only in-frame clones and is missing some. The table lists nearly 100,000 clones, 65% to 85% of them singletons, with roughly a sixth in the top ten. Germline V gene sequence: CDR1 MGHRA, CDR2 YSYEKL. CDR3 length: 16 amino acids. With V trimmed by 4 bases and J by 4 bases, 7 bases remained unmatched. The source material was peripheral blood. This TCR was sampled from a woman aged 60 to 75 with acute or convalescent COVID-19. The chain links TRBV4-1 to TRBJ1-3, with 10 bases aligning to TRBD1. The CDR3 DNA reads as TGCGCCAGCAGCCGGGAGGACAGGGGGTTAGGAAACACCATATATTTT. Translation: CASSREDRGLGNTIYF.